The rows below give T cell receptor beta chains drawn from one sample of a study of T-cell memory formation after mild COVID-19. A single record per CDR3 protein comes from TCRdb applying MiXCR to the 5' RACE reads. This sample carries about 320,000 distinct CDR3 sequences, around an eighth of them seen once, and the ten largest clones take around a fifth. The sample was PBMCs or a T cell subset sorted from them (not recorded which). The receptor source for this set is a man younger than 35 who had mild COVID-19 (a few samples of this study predate the infection). Cell type and time point are not known. Each CDR3 is given with its conserved first and last residue. The order of the fields is V gene, clone size, D gene, J gene, CDR3 protein, CDR3 DNA. The D gene is left open where the match is weak. Clone size is not always given. Where it is, it says once, few, many or a class for expanded clones.

>TRBV27|many|TRBD2|TRBJ2-7
CASSLRPGGLDEQYF
TGTGCCAGCAGTTTAAGACCGGGGGGTTTGGACGAGCAGTACTTC
>TRBV4-3|.|.|TRBJ2-1
CASSKESSRSSYNEQFF
TGCGCCAGCAGCAAAGAAAGTTCGAGGAGCTCCTACAATGAGCAGTTCTTC
>TRBV5-1|.|.|TRBJ2-3
CASRGSGADTQYF
TGCGCCAGCAGAGGTAGCGGAGCAGATACGCAGTATTTT
>TRBV6-6|.|TRBD2|TRBJ2-1
CASSPPQRGPLLNEQFF
TGTGCCAGCAGTCCCCCTCAGCGGGGGCCTCTCTTGAATGAGCAGTTCTTC
>TRBV12-3/TRBV12-4|.|.|TRBJ2-3
CASSSSPKGRDTQYF
TGTGCCAGCAGTTCATCTCCCAAGGGTAGAGATACGCAGTATTTT
>TRBV7-6|.|.|TRBJ2-5
CASSLAKLGQETQYF
TGTGCCAGCAGCTTAGCTAAGTTGGGGCAAGAGACCCAGTACTTC
>TRBV6-2/TRBV6-3|.|TRBD1|TRBJ2-1
CASSYRGQGSNEQFF
TGTGCCAGCAGTTACCGGGGACAGGGATCTAATGAGCAGTTCTTC
>TRBV6-2/TRBV6-3|.|.|TRBJ1-5
CASSPPAGLVEQPQHF
TGTGCCAGCAGCCCCCCGGCAGGGCTGGTTGAGCAGCCCCAGCATTTT
>TRBV6-5|few|TRBD1|TRBJ2-2
CASSRDSINTGELFF
TGTGCCAGCAGTAGGGACAGCATAAACACCGGGGAGCTGTTTTTT
>TRBV3-1|few|.|TRBJ2-2
CASSQYAGARDTGELFF
TGTGCCAGCAGCCAATATGCGGGGGCTAGGGACACCGGGGAGCTGTTTTTT
>TRBV4-2|.|.|TRBJ1-1
CASSQIGHTEAFF
TGTGCCAGCAGCCAAATCGGACACACTGAAGCTTTCTTT
>TRBV3-1|.|.|TRBJ1-5
CASSQDINRNQPQHF
TGTGCCAGCAGCCAAGATATCAACCGCAATCAGCCCCAGCATTTT
>TRBV4-1|few|.|TRBJ1-5
CASSHRWVSNQPQHF
TGCGCCAGCAGCCATCGCTGGGTCTCAAATCAGCCCCAGCATTTT
>TRBV7-2|few|.|TRBJ2-1
CASSLRRNEQFF
TGTGCCAGCAGCTTGAGGCGGAATGAGCAGTTCTTC
>TRBV7-9|many|.|TRBJ2-7
CASSLFDFHEQYF
TGTGCCAGCAGCTTATTTGACTTCCACGAGCAGTACTTC
>TRBV5-8|.|TRBD2|TRBJ2-1
CASSQTEWTSGNEQFF
TGTGCCAGCAGCCAGACAGAATGGACTAGCGGCAATGAGCAGTTCTTC
>TRBV7-9|.|.|TRBJ2-7
CASSFANSYEQYF
TGTGCCAGCAGCTTCGCCAATTCCTACGAGCAGTACTTC
>TRBV7-2|few|.|TRBJ1-1
CASSLQNTGALNTEAFF
TGTGCCAGCAGCTTACAGAACACCGGGGCCCTCAACACTGAAGCTTTCTTT
>TRBV20-1|few|.|TRBJ1-2
CSARVSRRFYGYTF
TGCAGTGCTAGAGTGAGTAGAAGATTTTATGGCTACACCTTC
>TRBV5-1|few|TRBD1|TRBJ2-5
CASSLAMTGQETQYF
TGCGCCAGCAGCTTGGCAATGACAGGGCAAGAGACCCAGTACTTC
>TRBV6-1|.|TRBD1|TRBJ1-2
CASSEPLRGRSYGYTF
TGTGCCAGCAGTGAACCTCTCAGGGGGCGCAGCTATGGCTACACCTTC
>TRBV5-1|.|.|TRBJ2-2
CASSLRIQTNTGELFF
TGCGCCAGCAGCTTGCGAATCCAGACGAACACCGGGGAGCTGTTTTTT
>TRBV5-5|.|TRBD2|TRBJ2-1
CASSLRAGGTILEQFF
TGTGCCAGCAGCTTGCGAGCGGGGGGGACAATTCTAGAGCAGTTCTTC
>TRBV4-2|.|.|TRBJ2-3
CASSQGGGGGTDTQYF
TGTGCCAGCAGCCAAGGGGGTGGGGGAGGAACAGATACGCAGTATTTT
>TRBV3-1|few|.|TRBJ2-5
CASSHRGGETQYF
TGTGCCAGCAGCCACAGGGGAGGTGAGACCCAGTACTTC
>TRBV6-4|.|.|TRBJ1-1
CASSGAANTEAFF
TGTGCCAGCTCGGGTGCAGCGAACACTGAAGCTTTCTTT
>TRBV6-6|.|.|TRBJ2-5
CASTSGDKETQYF
TGTGCCAGCACCTCCGGGGACAAGGAGACCCAGTACTTC
>TRBV4-3|few|TRBD1|TRBJ2-5
CASSQEGDREGQETQYF
TGCGCCAGCAGCCAAGAGGGGGACAGGGAGGGTCAAGAGACCCAGTACTTC
>TRBV4-2|.|TRBD2|TRBJ2-3
CASSVRAGGRADTQYF
TGTGCCAGCAGCGTCCGAGCGGGGGGGCGGGCAGATACGCAGTATTTT
>TRBV7-9|many|.|TRBJ1-1
CASSRGQTEAFF
TGTGCCAGCAGCCGGGGCCAGACCGAAGCTTTCTTT
>TRBV29-1|few|TRBD1|TRBJ1-1
CSARTGGSNTEAFF
TGCAGCGCCAGGACAGGGGGCAGCAACACTGAAGCTTTCTTT
>TRBV4-3|few|TRBD2|TRBJ2-5
CASSQDWTSGEETQYF
TGCGCCAGCAGCCAAGATTGGACTAGCGGAGAAGAGACCCAGTACTTC
>TRBV5-1|.|.|TRBJ1-1
CASRQETEAFF
TGCGCCAGCAGACAAGAGACAGAAGCTTTCTTT
>TRBV4-1|many|.|TRBJ2-3
CASSQERAPSTDTQYF
TGCGCCAGCAGCCAAGAACGAGCTCCTAGCACAGATACGCAGTATTTT
>TRBV5-1|.|TRBD1|TRBJ2-2
CASSEGQAAGELFF
TGCGCCAGCAGCGAGGGACAGGCTGCCGGGGAGCTGTTTTTT
>TRBV18|.|.|TRBJ2-1
CASSPQGGSYNEQFF
TGTGCCAGCTCACCTCAGGGGGGGTCCTACAATGAGCAGTTCTTC
>TRBV7-2|few|.|TRBJ2-5
CASSLGGGWETQYF
TGTGCCAGCAGCTTAGGTGGAGGCTGGGAGACCCAGTACTTC
>TRBV7-2|many|TRBD2|TRBJ2-3
CASSPTAGGPVDTQYF
TGTGCCAGCAGCCCCACGGCGGGGGGGCCGGTAGATACGCAGTATTTT
>TRBV5-6|.|.|TRBJ2-1
CASSGKGTPTYYNEQFF
TGTGCCAGCAGCGGAAAGGGGACCCCAACATACTACAATGAGCAGTTCTTC
>TRBV6-5|few|TRBD1|TRBJ1-2
CASSRFGTGTGSYGYTF
TGTGCCAGCAGCCGATTCGGAACCGGGACAGGGTCTTATGGCTACACCTTC
>TRBV6-5|few|TRBD2|TRBJ2-7
CASSVSGGYEQYF
TGTGCCAGCAGTGTTAGCGGGGGCTACGAGCAGTACTTC
>TRBV7-3|few|TRBD2|TRBJ2-3
CASRAGLAGGTDTQYF
TGTGCCAGCAGAGCGGGACTAGCGGGGGGTACAGATACGCAGTATTTT